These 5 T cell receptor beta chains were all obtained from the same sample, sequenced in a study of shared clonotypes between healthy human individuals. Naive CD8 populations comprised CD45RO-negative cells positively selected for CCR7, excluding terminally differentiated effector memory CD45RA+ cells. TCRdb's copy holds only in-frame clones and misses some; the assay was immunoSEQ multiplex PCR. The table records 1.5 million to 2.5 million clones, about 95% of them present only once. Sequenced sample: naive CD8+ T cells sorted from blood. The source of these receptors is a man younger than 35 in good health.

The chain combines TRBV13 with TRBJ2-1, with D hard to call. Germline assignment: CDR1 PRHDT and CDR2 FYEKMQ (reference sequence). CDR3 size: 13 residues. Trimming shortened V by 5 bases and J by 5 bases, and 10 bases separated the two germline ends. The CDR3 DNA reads TGTGCCAGCAGCCTCCTCCTAGACAATGAGCAGTTCTTC. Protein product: CASSLLLDNEQFF.

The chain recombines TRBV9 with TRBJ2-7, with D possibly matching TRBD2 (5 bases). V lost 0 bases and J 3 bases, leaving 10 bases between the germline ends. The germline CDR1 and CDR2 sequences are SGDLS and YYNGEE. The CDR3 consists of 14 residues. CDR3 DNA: TGTGCCAGCAGCGTAGTGGACTCAAACTACGAGCAGTACTTC. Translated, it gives CASSVVDSNYEQYF.

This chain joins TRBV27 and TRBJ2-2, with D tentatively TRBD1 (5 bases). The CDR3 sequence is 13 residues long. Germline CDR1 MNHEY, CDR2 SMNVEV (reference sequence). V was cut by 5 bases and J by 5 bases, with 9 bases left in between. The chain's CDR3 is CASSHRPTGELFF. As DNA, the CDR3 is TGTGCCAGCAGTCACAGGCCGACCGGGGAGCTGTTTTTT.

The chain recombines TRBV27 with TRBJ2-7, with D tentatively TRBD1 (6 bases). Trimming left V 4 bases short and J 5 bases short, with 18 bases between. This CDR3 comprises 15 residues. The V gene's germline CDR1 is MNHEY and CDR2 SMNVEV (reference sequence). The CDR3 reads CASSSGTSLSHEQYF. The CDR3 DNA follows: TGTGCCAGCAGTTCTGGGACATCATTATCCCACGAGCAGTACTTC.

The chain's CDR3 is CASSPPVMTGGVYEQYF. The CDR3, as DNA: TGTGCCAGCTCACCACCGGTAATGACAGGGGGAGTCTACGAGCAGTACTTC. This chain joins TRBV18 and TRBJ2-7; TRBD1 aligns across 9 bases. There are 17 residues in the CDR3. The germline V gene encodes CDR1 KGHSH and CDR2 LQKENI. V shed 0 bases, J shed 3 bases, and the junction held 9 bases outside the gene matches.